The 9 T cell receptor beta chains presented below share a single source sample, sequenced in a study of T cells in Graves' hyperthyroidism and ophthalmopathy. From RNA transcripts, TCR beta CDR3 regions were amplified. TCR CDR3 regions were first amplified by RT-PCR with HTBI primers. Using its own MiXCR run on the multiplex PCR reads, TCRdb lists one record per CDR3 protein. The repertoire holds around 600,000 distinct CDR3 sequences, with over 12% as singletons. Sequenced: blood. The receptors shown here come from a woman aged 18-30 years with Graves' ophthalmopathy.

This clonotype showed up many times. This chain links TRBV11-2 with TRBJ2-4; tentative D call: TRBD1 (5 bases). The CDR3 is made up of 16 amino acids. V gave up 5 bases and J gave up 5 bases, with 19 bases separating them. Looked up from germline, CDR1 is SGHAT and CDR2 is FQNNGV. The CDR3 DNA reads TGTGCCAGCAGCCCATTTCAGGGTTTTCGGGAAAACATTCAGTACTTC. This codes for CASSPFQGFRENIQYF.

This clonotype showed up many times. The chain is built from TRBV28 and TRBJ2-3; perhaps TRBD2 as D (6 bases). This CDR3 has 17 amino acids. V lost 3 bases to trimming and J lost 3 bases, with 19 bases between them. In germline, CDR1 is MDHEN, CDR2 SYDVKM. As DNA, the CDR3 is TGTGCCAGCAGTTTTCCCGTTAACGGGAGTTGGACAGATACGCAGTATTTT. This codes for CASSFPVNGSWTDTQYF.

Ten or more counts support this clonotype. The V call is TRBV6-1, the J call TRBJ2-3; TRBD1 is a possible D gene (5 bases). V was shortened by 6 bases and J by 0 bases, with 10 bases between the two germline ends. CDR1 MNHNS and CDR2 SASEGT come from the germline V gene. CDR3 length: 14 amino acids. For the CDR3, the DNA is TGTGCCAGCAGGGCGACAGTTAGCACAGATACGCAGTATTTT. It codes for CASRATVSTDTQYF.

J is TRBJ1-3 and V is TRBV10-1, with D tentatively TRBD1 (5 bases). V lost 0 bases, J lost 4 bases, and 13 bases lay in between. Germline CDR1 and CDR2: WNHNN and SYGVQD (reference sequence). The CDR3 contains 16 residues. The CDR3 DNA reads TGCGCCAGCAGTGAGTCGAAGGGGAACTTGGGAAACACCATATATTTT. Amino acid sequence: CASSESKGNLGNTIYF.

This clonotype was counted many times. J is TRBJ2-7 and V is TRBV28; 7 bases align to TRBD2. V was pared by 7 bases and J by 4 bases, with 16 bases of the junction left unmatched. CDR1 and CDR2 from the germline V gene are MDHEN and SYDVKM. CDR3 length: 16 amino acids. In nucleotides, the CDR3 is TGTGCCAGCAACCTGCCCCGAGCGGGAATAGTATACGAGCAGTACTTC. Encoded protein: CASNLPRAGIVYEQYF.

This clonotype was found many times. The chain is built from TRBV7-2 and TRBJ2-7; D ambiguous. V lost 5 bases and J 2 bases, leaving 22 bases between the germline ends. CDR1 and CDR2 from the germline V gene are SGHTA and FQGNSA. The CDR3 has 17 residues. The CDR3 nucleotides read TGTGCCAGCAGCCCAGGATCGGTCACAGCGTCCCCCTACGAGCAGTACTTC. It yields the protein CASSPGSVTASPYEQYF.

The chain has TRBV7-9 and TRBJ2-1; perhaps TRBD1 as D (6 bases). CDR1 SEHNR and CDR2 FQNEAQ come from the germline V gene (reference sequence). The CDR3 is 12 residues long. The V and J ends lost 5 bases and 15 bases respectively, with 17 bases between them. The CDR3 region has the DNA TGTGCCAGCAGCCTAAGGACAGAGTGGGCGTTCTTC. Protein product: CASSLRTEWAFF.

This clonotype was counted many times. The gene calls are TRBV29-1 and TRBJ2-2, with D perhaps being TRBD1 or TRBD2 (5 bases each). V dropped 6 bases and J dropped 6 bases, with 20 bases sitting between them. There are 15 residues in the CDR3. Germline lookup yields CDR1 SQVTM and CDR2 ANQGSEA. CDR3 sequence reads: CSVGTEEFRAGELFF. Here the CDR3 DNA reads TGCAGCGTCGGGACGGAAGAGTTTAGAGCCGGGGAGCTGTTTTTT.

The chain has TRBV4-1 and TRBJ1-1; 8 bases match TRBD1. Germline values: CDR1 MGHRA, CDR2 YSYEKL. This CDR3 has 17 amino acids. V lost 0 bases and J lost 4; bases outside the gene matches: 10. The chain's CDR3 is CASSQDLAAGGTTEAFF. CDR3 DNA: TGCGCCAGCAGCCAAGATTTAGCCGCAGGGGGCACCACTGAAGCTTTCTTT.